The source of this TCR beta chain is a study of T cells after yellow fever vaccination. Synthesis of TCR cDNA relied on 5'RACE template switching, which attached a universal primer site and UMIs. TCRdb re-called the 5' RACE reads through MiXCR, storing one row per CDR3 protein. The sample has a few hundred thousand distinct CDR3 sequences, approximately 8% seen once. This CDR3 contains 14 residues. J lost 6 bases, V lost 2 bases, and 5 bases had no gene match. Germline loops: CDR1 DFQATT, CDR2 SNEGSKA (reference sequence). Study-level findings and limits: The booster saw the reappearance of most primary-vaccination clones (roughly 97% CD4, about 85% CD8). It was a weaker secondary response, yet one that peaked faster, at day 5 versus 15. The presence of abundant clonotypes contaminating from the bulk population was possible in FACS-sorted repertoires.

This clonotype was picked up a small number of times. Its antigen remains unknown. The origin of this receptor is a man younger than 35 who received the YFV17D yellow fever vaccine. Sequencing used PBMCs, obtained about 41 days after the first yellow fever vaccination. J is TRBJ2-2 and V is TRBV20-1, with 8 nucleotides matching TRBD2. Here the CDR3 DNA reads TGCAGTGCTAGACCGGGACTAGTGGCCGGGGAGCTGTTTTTT. Protein sequence: CSARPGLVAGELFF.